Listed below are T cell receptor beta chains from one sample, sequenced in a study of blood T cells in healthy people across ages. One entry per CDR3 protein, called by TCRdb with MiXCR from the 5' RACE reads. The sample lists 350,000 to 450,000 distinct CDR3 sequences, about 52% occurring once. Sequenced input: blood. These TCRs come from a man in his sixties in good health. The CDR3 runs from the conserved cysteine through the conserved F or W. The D gene is left open where the match is weak. Clone size is given for some rows only: seen once, a few or many times, or a class if the clone is expanded.

CDR3: CASSQEWTGRDYGYTF
DNA: TGCGCCAGCAGCCAAGAGTGGACAGGGCGTGACTATGGCTACACCTTC
D: TRBD1
size: many
V: TRBV4-3
J: TRBJ1-2

CDR3: CASSYRDRKETQYF
DNA: TGTGCCAGCAGTTACCGGGACAGAAAAGAGACCCAGTACTTC
D: TRBD1
size: few
V: TRBV6-6
J: TRBJ2-5

CDR3: CASSVEAVTDTQYF
DNA: TGCGCCAGCAGCGTGGAGGCAGTTACAGATACGCAGTATTTT
D: NA
size: few
V: TRBV5-1
J: TRBJ2-3

CDR3: CASSFSVTGADTQYF
DNA: TGTGCCAGCAGCTTTTCAGTCACGGGAGCAGATACGCAGTATTTT
D: NA
size: NA
V: TRBV7-2
J: TRBJ2-3

CDR3: CATSEHRGVTDTQYF
DNA: TGTGCCACCAGTGAGCACAGGGGAGTCACAGATACGCAGTATTTT
D: TRBD1
size: NA
V: TRBV24-1
J: TRBJ2-3

CDR3: CASGEAGTGLETQYF
DNA: TGTGCCAGCGGTGAAGCGGGGACGGGGCTGGAGACCCAGTACTTC
D: TRBD2
size: few
V: TRBV6-1
J: TRBJ2-5

CDR3: CASRKGETGDSNEQFF
DNA: TGTGCCAGCAGGAAAGGGGAGACAGGGGACTCCAATGAGCAGTTCTTC
D: TRBD1
size: NA
V: TRBV9
J: TRBJ2-1

CDR3: CASSLSGTRGPEQYF
DNA: TGCGCCAGCAGCTTGAGCGGGACTAGGGGGCCGGAGCAGTACTTC
D: NA
size: NA
V: TRBV5-1
J: TRBJ2-5

CDR3: CASKLNRVAGANVLTF
DNA: TGTGCCAGCAAGCTAAATAGGGTTGCTGGGGCCAACGTCCTGACTTTC
D: NA
size: NA
V: TRBV2
J: TRBJ2-6

CDR3: CATSGGSYEQYF
DNA: TGTGCCACCAGTGGAGGGTCCTACGAGCAGTACTTC
D: NA
size: NA
V: TRBV24-1
J: TRBJ2-7

CDR3: CASRAGQGPDTQYF
DNA: TGTGCCAGCAGGGCTGGACAGGGCCCAGATACGCAGTATTTT
D: TRBD1
size: few
V: TRBV2
J: TRBJ2-3

CDR3: CSARSYFGGRGLDIQYF
DNA: TGCAGTGCTAGATCGTATTTCGGCGGGAGGGGTCTTGACATTCAGTACTTC
D: TRBD2
size: NA
V: TRBV20-1
J: TRBJ2-4

CDR3: CASSKDEGGLGSTDTQYF
DNA: TGTGCCAGCAGCAAAGACGAGGGCGGGCTGGGTAGCACAGATACGCAGTATTTT
D: NA
size: few
V: TRBV21-1
J: TRBJ2-3

CDR3: CASTLLGAGYGYTF
DNA: TGTGCCAGCACACTTCTGGGGGCAGGCTATGGCTACACCTTC
D: NA
size: NA
V: TRBV12-3/TRBV12-4
J: TRBJ1-2

CDR3: CASSSSLPTYNEQYF
DNA: TGTGCCAGCTCTTCAAGTCTGCCGACCTACAATGAGCAGTACTTC
D: NA
size: NA
V: TRBV7-2
J: TRBJ2-4

CDR3: CSAQGTGGYEQYF
DNA: TGCAGCGCCCAAGGGACAGGGGGCTACGAGCAGTACTTC
D: TRBD1
size: many
V: TRBV29-1
J: TRBJ2-7

CDR3: CASSPLEGGNTEAFF
DNA: TGTGCCAGCTCACCACTGGAGGGGGGGAACACTGAAGCTTTCTTT
D: NA
size: few
V: TRBV18
J: TRBJ1-1